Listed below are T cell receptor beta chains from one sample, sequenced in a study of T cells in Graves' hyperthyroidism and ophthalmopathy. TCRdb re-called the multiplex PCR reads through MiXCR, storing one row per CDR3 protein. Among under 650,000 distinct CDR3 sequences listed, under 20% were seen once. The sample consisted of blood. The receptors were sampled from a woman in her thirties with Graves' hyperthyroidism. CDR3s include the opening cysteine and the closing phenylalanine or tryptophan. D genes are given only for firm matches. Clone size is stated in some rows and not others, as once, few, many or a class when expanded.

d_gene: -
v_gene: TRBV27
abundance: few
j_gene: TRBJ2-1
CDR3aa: CASSFARGEQFF
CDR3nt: TGTGCCAGCAGTTTCGCCCGGGGTGAGCAGTTCTTC

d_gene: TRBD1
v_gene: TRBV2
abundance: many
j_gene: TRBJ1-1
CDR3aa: CANKQGADTEAFF
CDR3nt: TGTGCCAACAAACAGGGGGCTGACACTGAAGCTTTCTTT

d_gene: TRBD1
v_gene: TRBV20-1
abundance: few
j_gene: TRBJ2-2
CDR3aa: CSATGGMGQGRVGELFF
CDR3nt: TGCAGTGCTACGGGGGGGATGGGACAGGGGCGTGTCGGGGAGCTGTTTTTT

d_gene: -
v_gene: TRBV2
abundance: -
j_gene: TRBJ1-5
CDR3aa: CASSPEYRVNQPQHF
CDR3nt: TGTGCCAGCAGTCCCGAGTACAGGGTAAATCAGCCCCAGCATTTT

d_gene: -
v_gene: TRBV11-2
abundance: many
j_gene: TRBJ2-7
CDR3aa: CASSLAAGTAYEQYF
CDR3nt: TGTGCCAGCAGCTTAGCAGCGGGTACTGCCTACGAGCAGTACTTC

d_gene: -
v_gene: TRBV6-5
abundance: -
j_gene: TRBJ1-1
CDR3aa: CASSYLGRATEAFF
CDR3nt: TGTGCCAGCAGTTACCTCGGCAGGGCCACTGAAGCTTTCTTT

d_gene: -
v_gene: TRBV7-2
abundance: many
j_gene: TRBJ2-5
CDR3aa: CASSLPGIETQYF
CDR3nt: TGTGCCAGCAGCTTACCGGGAATAGAGACCCAGTACTTC

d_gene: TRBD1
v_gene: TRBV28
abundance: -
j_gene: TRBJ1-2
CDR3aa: CASSSPATGGIGGYTF
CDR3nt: TGTGCCAGCAGTTCCCCAGCGACAGGGGGCATCGGTGGCTACACCTTC

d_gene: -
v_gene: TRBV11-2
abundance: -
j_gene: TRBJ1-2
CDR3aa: CASSFSGDANYGYTF
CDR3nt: TGTGCCAGCAGCTTCTCAGGGGACGCTAACTATGGCTACACCTTC

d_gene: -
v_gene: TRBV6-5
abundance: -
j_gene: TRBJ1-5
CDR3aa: CASSYYEGNQPQHF
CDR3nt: TGTGCCAGCAGTTACTATGAAGGGAATCAGCCCCAGCATTTT

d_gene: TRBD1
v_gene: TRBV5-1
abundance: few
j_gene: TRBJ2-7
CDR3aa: CASSLNGDRDFYEQYF
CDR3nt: TGCGCCAGCAGCTTGAATGGGGACAGGGATTTCTACGAGCAGTACTTC

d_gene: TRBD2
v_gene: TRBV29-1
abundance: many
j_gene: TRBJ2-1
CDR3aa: CSVLPVVAGDNEQFF
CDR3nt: TGCAGCGTCCTCCCTGTGGTAGCGGGAGACAATGAGCAGTTCTTC

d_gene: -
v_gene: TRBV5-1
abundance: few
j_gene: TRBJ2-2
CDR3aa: CASSPSGVGNTGELFF
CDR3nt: TGCGCCAGCAGCCCCTCCGGGGTGGGGAACACCGGGGAGCTGTTTTTT

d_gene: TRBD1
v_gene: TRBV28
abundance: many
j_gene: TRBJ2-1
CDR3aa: CASSSVDRGPYNEQFF
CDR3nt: TGTGCCAGCAGTTCTGTGGACAGGGGGCCGTACAATGAGCAGTTCTTC

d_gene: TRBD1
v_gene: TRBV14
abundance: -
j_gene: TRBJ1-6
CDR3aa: CASSQSGTGVSYNSPLHF
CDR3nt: TGTGCCAGCAGCCAGAGCGGGACAGGGGTTTCTTATAATTCACCCCTCCACTTT

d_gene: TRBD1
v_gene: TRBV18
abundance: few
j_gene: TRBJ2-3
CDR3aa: CASSPLTGGFTDTQYF
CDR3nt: TGTGCCAGCTCCCCCCTGACAGGGGGCTTCACAGATACGCAGTATTTT

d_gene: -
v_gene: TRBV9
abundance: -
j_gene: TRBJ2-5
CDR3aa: CASSVGIEQETQYF
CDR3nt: TGTGCCAGCAGCGTAGGAATCGAACAAGAGACCCAGTACTTC

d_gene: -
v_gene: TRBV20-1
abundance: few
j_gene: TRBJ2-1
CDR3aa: CSARGSPINYNEQFF
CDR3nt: TGCAGTGCTAGAGGTAGCCCGATCAACTACAATGAGCAGTTCTTC

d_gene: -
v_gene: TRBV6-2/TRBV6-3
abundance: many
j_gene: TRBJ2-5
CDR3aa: CASSYGTLRTQYF
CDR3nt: TGTGCCAGCAGTTATGGGACCTTGCGGACCCAGTACTTC

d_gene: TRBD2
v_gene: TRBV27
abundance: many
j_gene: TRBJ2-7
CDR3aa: CASSPGLPYEQYF
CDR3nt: TGTGCCAGCAGCCCGGGACTACCTTACGAGCAGTACTTC

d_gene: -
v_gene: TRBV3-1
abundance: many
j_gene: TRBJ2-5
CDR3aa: CASSQAYGGRDQETQYF
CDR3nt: TGTGCCAGCAGCCAAGCGTATGGCGGCCGAGATCAAGAGACCCAGTACTTC

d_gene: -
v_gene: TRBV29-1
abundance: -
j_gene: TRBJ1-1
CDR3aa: CSVESLTEAFF
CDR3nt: TGCAGCGTTGAGAGTCTCACTGAAGCTTTCTTT

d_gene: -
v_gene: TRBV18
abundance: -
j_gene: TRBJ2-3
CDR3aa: CASSPPSLDTQYF
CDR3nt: TGTGCCAGCTCACCACCTAGCTTGGATACGCAGTATTTT

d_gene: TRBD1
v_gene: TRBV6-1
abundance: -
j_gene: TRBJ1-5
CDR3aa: CASSGQGNQAQHF
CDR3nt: TGTGCCAGCAGTGGACAGGGGAATCAGGCCCAGCACTTT

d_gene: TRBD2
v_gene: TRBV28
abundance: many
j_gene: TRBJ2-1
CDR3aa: CASSSKGTGTSGSAEQFF
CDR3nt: TGTGCCAGCAGCTCAAAGGGCACCGGGACTAGCGGGAGTGCTGAGCAGTTCTTC

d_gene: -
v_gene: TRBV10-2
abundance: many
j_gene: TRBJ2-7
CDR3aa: CASTRGTQSYEQYF
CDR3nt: TGCGCCAGCACGAGAGGGACCCAATCCTACGAGCAGTACTTC

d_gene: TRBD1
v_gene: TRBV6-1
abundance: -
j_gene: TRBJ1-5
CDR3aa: CASSEVRGLWQPQHF
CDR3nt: TGTGCCAGCAGTGAAGTCAGGGGGCTGTGGCAGCCCCAGCATTTT

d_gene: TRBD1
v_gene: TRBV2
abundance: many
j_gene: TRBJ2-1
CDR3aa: CASSVGRGFNEQFF
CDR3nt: TGTGCCAGTTCCGTTGGCAGGGGGTTCAATGAGCAGTTCTTC

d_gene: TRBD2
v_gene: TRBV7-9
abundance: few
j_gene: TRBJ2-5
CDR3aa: CASSFLGRAGETQYF
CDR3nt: TGTGCCAGCAGCTTCCTAGGGAGGGCCGGGGAGACCCAGTACTTC

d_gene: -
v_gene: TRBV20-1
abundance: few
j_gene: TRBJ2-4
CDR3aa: CSARGMGAKNIQYF
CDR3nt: TGCAGTGCTAGGGGCATGGGGGCCAAAAACATTCAGTACTTC